The next 22 T cell receptor beta chains were all read from a single sample in a study of blood T cell repertoires in COVID-19. The data were produced by immunoSEQ multiplex PCR, yet TCRdb's version contains in-frame clones alone and is incomplete. The sample lists 100,000 or so clones; 81% were seen once. The sample comprised peripheral blood. These receptors came from a human donor in a cohort sampled during active COVID-19.

This clone was observed a handful of times. This chain joins TRBV9 and TRBJ1-2, with D uncertain. The germline CDR1 and CDR2 sequences are SGDLS and YYNGEE. V lost 4 bases and J lost 4, with 14 bases in between. The CDR3 totals 14 residues. Here the CDR3 reads CASSLVEAPYGYTF. The CDR3 DNA follows: TGTGCCAGCAGCCTTGTAGAGGCCCCCTATGGCTACACCTTC.

The V gene is TRBV7-9, the J gene TRBJ1-2, with TRBD1 as a possible D gene (5 bases). The CDR3 is made up of 12 amino acids. V lost 0 bases and J lost 6, with 5 bases in between. The V gene's germline CDR1 is SEHNR and CDR2 FQNEAQ (reference sequence). The CDR3: CASSLAGDGYTF. DNA of the CDR3: TGTGCCAGCAGCTTAGCAGGGGATGGCTACACCTTC.

V and J are TRBV5-1 and TRBJ1-2; D is undetermined. V lost 0 bases and J 9 bases, leaving 9 bases between the germline ends. The germline gives CDR1 SGHRS, CDR2 YFSETQ. The CDR3 loop spans 12 amino acids. The CDR3 loop is CASSLDAASYTF. For the CDR3, the DNA is TGCGCCAGCAGCTTGGATGCGGCAAGCTACACCTTC.

This chain joins TRBV30 and TRBJ2-2, with D unresolved. Germline CDR1 GTSNPN, CDR2 SVGIG (reference sequence). The CDR3 covers 16 residues. V was shortened by 0 bases and J by 3 bases, with 14 bases between the two germline ends. CDR3 residues: CAWSVRHYLDTGELFF. The CDR3 nucleotides are TGTGCCTGGAGTGTTAGACATTATTTGGACACCGGGGAGCTGTTTTTT. Looking up the rest from reference TRBV30 and TRBJ2-2 gives the full variable domain: SQTIHQWPATLVQPVGSPLSLECTVEGTSNPNLYWYRQAAGRGLQLLFYSVGIGQISSEVPQNLSASRPQDRQFILSSKKLLLSDSGFYLCAWSVRHYLDTGELFFGEGSRLTVL.

The gene calls are TRBV4-1 and TRBJ1-4; tentative D call: TRBD1 (5 bases). The ends were cut back, 4 bases at V and 7 bases at J, with 16 bases in the middle. The germline gives CDR1 MGHRA, CDR2 YSYEKL. The CDR3 runs 15 residues. CDR3 sequence reads: CASSPREGTGEKLFF. The CDR3 DNA reads TGCGCCAGCAGCCCCAGGGAGGGTACGGGTGAAAAACTGTTTTTT.

This sequence joins TRBV10-3 and TRBJ1-4; 7 nucleotides align to TRBD1. With 6 bases clipped from V and 8 bases from J, the junction kept 9 bases outside the gene matches. CDR1 is ENHRY and CDR2 is SYGVKD in the germline V gene. The CDR3 totals 14 residues. In DNA, the CDR3 is TGTGCCATCAGCGACCGACAGGGTGGCGAAAAACTGTTTTTT. Translated: CAISDRQGGEKLFF.

This clone was found a few times. This chain connects TRBV13 to TRBJ2-2; D is uncertain. This CDR3 spans 12 amino acids. Germline V gene lookup returns CDR1 PRHDT and CDR2 FYEKMQ (reference sequence). The V end was cut by 6 bases, the J end by 3 bases, with 5 bases between. The CDR3 coding sequence is TGTGCCAGCAGGAGAGACACCGGGGAGCTGTTTTTT. Its protein product is CASRRDTGELFF.

The chain joins TRBV7-2 to TRBJ2-7; D not resolved. The germline gives CDR1 SGHTA, CDR2 FQGNSA. The germline V and J ends were trimmed by 3 bases and 4 bases, with 7 bases remaining between them. CDR3 length: 12 residues. The CDR3 is CASSLSLYEQYF. The CDR3 DNA follows: TGTGCCAGCAGCTTGAGTTTGTACGAGCAGTACTTC.

The genes are TRBV9 and TRBJ1-5; possibly TRBD1 for D (6 bases). CDR3 size: 15 residues. The germline V gene encodes CDR1 SGDLS and CDR2 YYNGEE. V lost 0 bases to trimming and J lost 5 bases, with 12 bases between them. The CDR3: CASSVGIGGDQPQHF. The CDR3 DNA reads as TGTGCCAGCAGCGTAGGAATAGGGGGGGATCAGCCCCAGCATTTT.

The chain is built from TRBV14 and TRBJ1-2, with a possible D match to TRBD1 (5 bases). CDR3 length: 18 residues. CDR1 and CDR2 (germline): SGHDN, FVKESK. Trimming took off 0 bases at V and 2 bases at J, with 19 bases between the two ends. For the CDR3, the DNA is TGTGCCAGCAGCCAAGAAGGGGACTCCAGCTACCGAAACTATGGCTACACCTTC. This codes for CASSQEGDSSYRNYGYTF. The full variable domain, in which reference TRBV14 and TRBJ1-2 provide the parts outside the CDR3, is EAGVTQFPSHSVIEKGQTVTLRCDPISGHDNLYWYRRVMGKEIKFLLHFVKESKQDESGMPNNRFLAERTGGTYSTLKVQPAELEDSGVYFCASSQEGDSSYRNYGYTFGSGTRLTVV.

The chain uses TRBV7-8 and TRBJ1-2, with D unresolved. V lost 5 bases to trimming and J lost 7 bases, with 11 bases between them. The germline V gene encodes CDR1 SGHVS and CDR2 FQNEAQ. This CDR3 contains 12 residues. In nucleotides, the CDR3 is TGTGCCAGCAGCCTCTTCTCGCGTGGCTACACCTTC. Amino acid sequence: CASSLFSRGYTF.

The chain has TRBV5-1 and TRBJ1-1, with D uncertain. The CDR3 totals 16 residues. V was pared by 2 bases and J by 2 bases, with 16 bases between. Germline V lookup: CDR1 SGHRS, CDR2 YFSETQ. CDR3 amino acids: CASSLRSTLKNTEAFF. CDR3 DNA: TGCGCCAGCAGCTTACGTTCGACATTAAAAAACACTGAAGCTTTCTTT.

The chain combines TRBV30 with TRBJ1-5; D is unresolved. The germline V gene has CDR1 GTSNPN and CDR2 SVGIG (reference sequence). The CDR3 spans 13 residues. The V and J ends lost 0 bases and 6 bases respectively, with 9 bases between them. DNA of the CDR3: TGTGCCTGGAGTGTCCCGGGAAGTCAGCCCCAGCATTTT. Translated: CAWSVPGSQPQHF.

The V gene is TRBV4-2, the J gene TRBJ1-6; TRBD1 matches at 8 bases. This CDR3 contains 18 residues. Germline V gene lookup returns CDR1 LGHNA and CDR2 YNFKEQ. V dropped 2 bases and J dropped 1; count of bases not matched to a gene: 7. Here the CDR3 reads CASSQPITGGSYNSPLHF. CDR3 in DNA: TGTGCCAGCAGCCAACCTATTACAGGGGGTTCCTATAATTCACCCCTCCACTTT.

This chain links TRBV19 with TRBJ2-3, with TRBD2 matching 10 bases. V trimming: 5 bases; J trimming: 6 bases; junction bases outside the gene matches: 5. Germline-derived CDR1 and CDR2 are LNHDA and SQIVND (reference sequence). This CDR3 has 14 residues. DNA of the CDR3: TGTGCCAGTAGTGGAGCGGGGGGGTTGGATACGCAGTATTTT. Its protein product is CASSGAGGLDTQYF.

V is TRBV6-5 and J is TRBJ1-1, with D perhaps TRBD1 (6 bases). The CDR3 is 13 amino acids. CDR1 and CDR2 (germline): MNHEY, SVGAGI. Trimming removed 7 bases from V and 3 bases from J, with 12 bases in between. The CDR3, as DNA: TGTGCCAGCATAGGGGGGGCTGACACTGAAGCTTTCTTT. It translates to CASIGGADTEAFF.

CDR3 nucleotides: TGCAGCGTTGAGATGGCCGGGACAGGGCTCCTCAATGAGCAGTTCTTC. This gives the protein CSVEMAGTGLLNEQFF. This sequence joins TRBV29-1 and TRBJ2-1, with 9 bases lining up with TRBD1. Losses at the gene ends were 3 bases for V and 6 bases for J; bases not matched to a gene: 12. Germline V gene data show CDR1 as SQVTM and CDR2 as ANQGSEA. The CDR3 is 16 amino acids.

The chain is built from TRBV6-6 and TRBJ1-1; 8 nucleotides line up with TRBD1. J lost 4 bases, V lost 0 bases, and 4 bases had no gene match. This CDR3 spans 15 amino acids. Per germline, CDR1 MNHNY and CDR2 SVGAGI (reference sequence). The CDR3 bases are TGTGCCAGCAGTTACTCCGGGACAGGAACCACTGAAGCTTTCTTT. Its translation: CASSYSGTGTTEAFF.

The chain links TRBV5-1 to TRBJ2-1; TRBD2 matches at 8 bases. The CDR3 runs 14 residues. Looked up from germline, CDR1 is SGHRS and CDR2 is YFSETQ. Trimming removed 4 bases from V and 6 bases from J; junction bases left unmatched: 6. The CDR3 coding sequence is TGCGCCAGCAGCGGGACTAGGGTGGTCAATGAGCAGTTCTTC. It is translated as CASSGTRVVNEQFF.

On this clone itself: This sample also contains other DNA sequences that code for the same CDR3. The chain carries TRBV5-1 and TRBJ2-5; 8 nucleotides align to TRBD1. Germline V gene data show CDR1 as SGHRS and CDR2 as YFSETQ. This CDR3 spans 13 amino acids. V trimming: 2 bases; J trimming: 4 bases; junction bases outside the gene matches: 1. Written as DNA, the CDR3 is TGCGCCAGCAGCTTCACAGGGGGAGAGACCCAGTACTTC. It yields the protein CASSFTGGETQYF.

V gene TRBV2 combines with J gene TRBJ2-5, with a weak D call TRBD1 (6 bases). There are 13 residues in the CDR3. CDR1 is SNHLY and CDR2 is FYNNEI in the germline V gene. V was clipped by 10 bases and J by 5 bases, with 17 bases between them. CDR3 residues: CATPNRVGETQYF. Written as DNA, the CDR3 is TGTGCCACCCCAAACAGGGTGGGGGAGACCCAGTACTTC.

The chain carries TRBV7-8 and TRBJ1-3; TRBD1 is a possible D gene (5 bases). Germline CDR1 is SGHVS and CDR2 is FQNEAQ. The CDR3 sequence is 16 residues long. V gave up 1 base and J gave up 0 bases, with 10 bases separating them. The CDR3 DNA is TGTGCCAGCAGCTTAGTGGGGCAGGACTCTGGAAACACCATATATTTT. Encoded protein: CASSLVGQDSGNTIYF. The whole variable domain, remainder taken from reference TRBV7-8 and TRBJ1-3, is GAGVSQSPRYKVAKRGQDVALRCDPISGHVSLFWYQQALGQGPEFLTYFQNEAQLDKSGLPSDRFFAERPEGSVSTLKIQRTQQEDSAVYLCASSLVGQDSGNTIYFGEGSWLTVV.